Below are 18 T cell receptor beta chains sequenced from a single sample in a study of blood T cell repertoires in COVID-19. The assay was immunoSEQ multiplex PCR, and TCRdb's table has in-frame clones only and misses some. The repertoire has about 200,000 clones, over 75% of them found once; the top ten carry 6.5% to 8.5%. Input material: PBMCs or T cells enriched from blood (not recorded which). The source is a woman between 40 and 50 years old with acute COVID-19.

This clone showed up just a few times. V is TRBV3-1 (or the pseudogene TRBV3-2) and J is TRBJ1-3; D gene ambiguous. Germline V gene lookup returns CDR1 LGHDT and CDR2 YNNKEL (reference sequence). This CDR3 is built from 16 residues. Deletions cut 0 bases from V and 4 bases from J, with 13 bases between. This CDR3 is CASSQDQVGGGNTIYF. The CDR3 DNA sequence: TGTGCCAGCAGCCAAGATCAGGTCGGAGGGGGAAACACCATATATTTT.

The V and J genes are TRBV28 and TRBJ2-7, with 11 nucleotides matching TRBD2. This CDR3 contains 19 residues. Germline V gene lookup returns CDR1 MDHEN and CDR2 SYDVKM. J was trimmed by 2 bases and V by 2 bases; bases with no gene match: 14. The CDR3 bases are TGTGCCAGCAGTTTACCAGAGACGCTCGGGACTAGCGGAACCTACGAGCAGTACTTC. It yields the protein CASSLPETLGTSGTYEQYF.

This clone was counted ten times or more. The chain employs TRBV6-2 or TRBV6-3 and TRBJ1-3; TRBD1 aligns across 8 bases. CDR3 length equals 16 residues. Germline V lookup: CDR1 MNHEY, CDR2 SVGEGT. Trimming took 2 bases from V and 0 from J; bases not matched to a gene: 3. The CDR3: CASSYAGQVSGNTIYF. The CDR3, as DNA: TGTGCCAGCAGTTACGCGGGACAGGTCTCTGGAAACACCATATATTTT.

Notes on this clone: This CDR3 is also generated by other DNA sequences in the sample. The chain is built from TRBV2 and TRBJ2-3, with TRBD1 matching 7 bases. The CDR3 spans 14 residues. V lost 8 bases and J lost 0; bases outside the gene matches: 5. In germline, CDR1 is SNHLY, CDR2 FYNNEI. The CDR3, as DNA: TGTGCCAGCGGCAGGGACAGAAGCACAGATACGCAGTATTTT. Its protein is CASGRDRSTDTQYF.

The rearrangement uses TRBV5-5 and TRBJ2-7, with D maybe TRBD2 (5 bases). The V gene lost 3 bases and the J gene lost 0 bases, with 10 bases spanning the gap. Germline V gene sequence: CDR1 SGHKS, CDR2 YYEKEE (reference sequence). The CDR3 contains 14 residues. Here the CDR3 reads CASSSPGDSYEQYF. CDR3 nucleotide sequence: TGTGCCAGCAGCTCCCCCGGGGACTCCTACGAGCAGTACTTC.

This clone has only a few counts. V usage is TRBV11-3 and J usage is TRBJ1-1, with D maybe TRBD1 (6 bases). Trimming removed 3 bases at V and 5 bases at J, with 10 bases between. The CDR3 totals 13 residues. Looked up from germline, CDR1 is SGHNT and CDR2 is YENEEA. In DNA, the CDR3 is TGTGCCAGCAGCTTCGGGGGGCGTACTGAAGCTTTCTTT. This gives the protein CASSFGGRTEAFF. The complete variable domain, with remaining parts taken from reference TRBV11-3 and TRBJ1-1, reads EAGVVQSPRYKIIEKKQPVAFWCNPISGHNTLYWYLQNLGQGPELLIRYENEEAVDDSQLPKDRFSAERLKGVDSTLKIQPAELGDSAVYLCASSFGGRTEAFFGQGTRLTVV.

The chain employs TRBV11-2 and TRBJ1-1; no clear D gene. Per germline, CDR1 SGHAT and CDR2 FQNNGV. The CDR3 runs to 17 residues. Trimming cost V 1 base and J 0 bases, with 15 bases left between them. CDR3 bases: TGTGCCAGCAGCTTAGTGCCGGGGTCCCCAATGAACACTGAAGCTTTCTTT. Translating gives CASSLVPGSPMNTEAFF. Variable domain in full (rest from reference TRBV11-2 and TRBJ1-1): EAGVAQSPRYKIIEKRQSVAFWCNPISGHATLYWYQQILGQGPKLLIQFQNNGVVDDSQLPKDRFSAERLKGVDSTLKIQPAKLEDSAVYLCASSLVPGSPMNTEAFFGQGTRLTVV.

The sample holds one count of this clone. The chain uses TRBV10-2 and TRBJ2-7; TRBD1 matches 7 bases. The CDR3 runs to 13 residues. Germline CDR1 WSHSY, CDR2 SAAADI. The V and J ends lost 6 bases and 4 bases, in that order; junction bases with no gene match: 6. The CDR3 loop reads CASRVGGRYEQYF. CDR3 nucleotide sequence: TGCGCCAGCAGAGTAGGGGGCAGGTACGAGCAGTACTTC.

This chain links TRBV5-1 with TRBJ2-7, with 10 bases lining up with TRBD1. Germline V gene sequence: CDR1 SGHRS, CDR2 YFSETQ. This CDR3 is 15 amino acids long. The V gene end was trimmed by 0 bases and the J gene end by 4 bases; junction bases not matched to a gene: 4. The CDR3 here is CASSLEGTGDYEQYF. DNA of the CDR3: TGCGCCAGCAGCTTGGAAGGGACAGGGGATTACGAGCAGTACTTC.

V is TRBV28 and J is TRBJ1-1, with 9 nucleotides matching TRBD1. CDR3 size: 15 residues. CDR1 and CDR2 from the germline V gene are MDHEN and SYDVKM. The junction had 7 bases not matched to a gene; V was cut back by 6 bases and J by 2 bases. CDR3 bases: TGTGCCAGCAGGCCTACAGGGGGCTCCAACACTGAAGCTTTCTTT. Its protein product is CASRPTGGSNTEAFF.

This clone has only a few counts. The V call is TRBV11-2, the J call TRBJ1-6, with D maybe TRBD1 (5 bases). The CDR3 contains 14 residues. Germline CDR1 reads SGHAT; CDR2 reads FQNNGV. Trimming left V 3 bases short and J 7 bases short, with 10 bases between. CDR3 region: CASSLQGANSPLHF. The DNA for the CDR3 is TGTGCCAGCAGCTTGCAAGGGGCCAATTCACCCCTCCACTTT.

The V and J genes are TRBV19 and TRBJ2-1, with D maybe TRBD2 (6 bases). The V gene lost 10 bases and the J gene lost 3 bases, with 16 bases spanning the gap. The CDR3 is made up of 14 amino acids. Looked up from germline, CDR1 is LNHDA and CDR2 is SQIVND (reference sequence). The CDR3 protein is CATLVGGGYNEQFF. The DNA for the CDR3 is TGTGCCACCCTGGTCGGGGGAGGCTACAATGAGCAGTTCTTC.

This CDR3 reads CATLEQNTGELFF. CDR3 sequence (DNA): TGTGCCACTCTTGAGCAGAACACCGGGGAGCTGTTTTTT. The rearrangement uses TRBV6-5 and TRBJ2-2; D gene ambiguous. The CDR3 consists of 13 residues. The germline gives CDR1 MNHEY, CDR2 SVGAGI. V was clipped by 10 bases and J by 1 base, with 10 bases between them.

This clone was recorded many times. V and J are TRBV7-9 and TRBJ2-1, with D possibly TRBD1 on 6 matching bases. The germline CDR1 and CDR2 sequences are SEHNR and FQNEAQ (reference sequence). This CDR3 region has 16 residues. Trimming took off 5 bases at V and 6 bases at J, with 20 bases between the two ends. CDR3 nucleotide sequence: TGTGCCAGCAGCCCCTCGGCAGGGGAGTCCCTCAATGAGCAGTTCTTC. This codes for CASSPSAGESLNEQFF.

The CDR3, as DNA: TGTGCCAGCAGCTATCCCCTAGCGGGGGGCGAAGATACGCAGTATTTT. Protein: CASSYPLAGGEDTQYF. The chain recombines TRBV5-4 with TRBJ2-3; 11 bases are shared with TRBD2. The length of the CDR3 is 16 residues. Germline assignment: CDR1 SGHNT and CDR2 YYREEE (reference sequence). The J segment lost 5 bases and the V segment lost 3 bases, leaving 8 bases of the junction unmatched.

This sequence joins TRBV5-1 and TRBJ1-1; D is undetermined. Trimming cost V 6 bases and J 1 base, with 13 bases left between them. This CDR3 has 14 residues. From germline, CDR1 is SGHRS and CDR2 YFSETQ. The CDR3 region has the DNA TGCGCCAGCACTACAGCCTTGGGGAACACTGAAGCTTTCTTT. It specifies CASTTALGNTEAFF.

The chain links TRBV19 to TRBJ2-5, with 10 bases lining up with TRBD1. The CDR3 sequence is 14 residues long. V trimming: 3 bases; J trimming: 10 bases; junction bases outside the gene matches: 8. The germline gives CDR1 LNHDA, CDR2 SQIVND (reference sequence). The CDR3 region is CASSIVWGTGDQYF. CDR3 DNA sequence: TGTGCCAGTAGTATCGTCTGGGGGACAGGGGACCAGTACTTC.

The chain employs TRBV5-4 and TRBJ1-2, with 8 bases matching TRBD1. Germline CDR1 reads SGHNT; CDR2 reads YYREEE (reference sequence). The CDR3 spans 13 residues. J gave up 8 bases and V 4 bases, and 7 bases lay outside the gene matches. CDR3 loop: CASSRTGRRGYTF. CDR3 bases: TGTGCCAGCAGCCGGACAGGGAGAAGGGGCTACACCTTC. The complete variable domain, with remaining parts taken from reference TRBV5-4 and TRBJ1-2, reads ETGVTQSPTHLIKTRGQQVTLRCSSQSGHNTVSWYQQALGQGPQFIFQYYREEENGRGNFPPRFSGLQFPNYSSELNVNALELDDSALYLCASSRTGRRGYTFGSGTRLTVV.